This TCR beta chain stems from a study of shared clonotypes between healthy human individuals. Study results and caveats: The four-donor shared clonotypes exceeded non-shared clonotypes in generation probability, with non-shared ones scoring lower. Researchers found naive subsets generally carried larger estimated richness than memory subsets.

The authors loaded around 190 ng DNA, about 30,000 T cell genomes, into sorted-subset replicate PCRs. Sequenced by immunoSEQ multiplex PCR; TCRdb stores in-frame clones only, minus some. The sample yields 2 million to 2.5 million clones, over 90% seen once. CDR1 is KGHSH, CDR2 LQKENI, per germline. The CDR3 loop spans 15 amino acids. V was pared by 3 bases and J by 4 bases, with 14 bases between. Notes on this clone: Its antigen is as yet unknown.

This clonotype was obtained from a man aged 18 to 30 in good health. Some clones in this sample may be carry-over from other donors' samples. V gene TRBV18 combines with J gene TRBJ2-3; D call uncertain. The sample comprised naive CD4+ T cells from PBMCs. Subset indicated: CD45RA+ positively selected. In DNA, the CDR3 is TGTGCCAGCTCACCTTCGCTCGGAGAGCCAGATACGCAGTATTTT. Translated, it gives CASSPSLGEPDTQYF.